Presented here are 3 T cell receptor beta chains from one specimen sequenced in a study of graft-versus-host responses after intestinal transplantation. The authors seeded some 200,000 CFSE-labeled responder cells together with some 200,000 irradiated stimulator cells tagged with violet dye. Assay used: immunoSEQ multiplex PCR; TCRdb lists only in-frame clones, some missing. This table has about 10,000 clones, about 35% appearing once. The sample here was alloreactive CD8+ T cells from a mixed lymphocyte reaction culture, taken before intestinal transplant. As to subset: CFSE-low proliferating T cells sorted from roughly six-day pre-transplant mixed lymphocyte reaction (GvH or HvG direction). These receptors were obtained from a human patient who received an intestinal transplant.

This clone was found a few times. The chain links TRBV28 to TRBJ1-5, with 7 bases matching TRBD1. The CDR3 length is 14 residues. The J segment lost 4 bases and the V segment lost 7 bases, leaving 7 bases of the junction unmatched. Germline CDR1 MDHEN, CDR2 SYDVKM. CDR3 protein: CASNRDSINQPQHF. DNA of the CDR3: TGTGCCAGCAACCGGGACAGCATTAATCAGCCCCAGCATTTT.

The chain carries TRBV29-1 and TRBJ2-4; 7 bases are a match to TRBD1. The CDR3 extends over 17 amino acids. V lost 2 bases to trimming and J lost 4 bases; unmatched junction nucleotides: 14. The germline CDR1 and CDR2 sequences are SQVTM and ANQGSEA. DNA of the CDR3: TGCAGCGTTGAATTGGGAAACCGGGACAGTCTAAAAAACATTCAGTACTTC. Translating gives CSVELGNRDSLKNIQYF. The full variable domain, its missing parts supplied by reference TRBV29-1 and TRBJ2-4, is SAVISQKPSRDICQRGTSLTIQCQVDSQVTMMFWYRQQPGQSLTLIATANQGSEATYESGFVIDKFPISRPNLTFSTLTVSNMSPEDSSIYLCSVELGNRDSLKNIQYFGAGTRLSVL.

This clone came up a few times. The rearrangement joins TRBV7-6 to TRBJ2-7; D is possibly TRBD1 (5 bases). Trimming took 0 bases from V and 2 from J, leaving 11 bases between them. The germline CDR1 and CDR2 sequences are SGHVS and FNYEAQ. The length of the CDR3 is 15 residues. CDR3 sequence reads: CASSLAAAGTYEQYF. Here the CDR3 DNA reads TGTGCCAGCAGCTTAGCCGCGGCAGGGACCTACGAGCAGTACTTC.